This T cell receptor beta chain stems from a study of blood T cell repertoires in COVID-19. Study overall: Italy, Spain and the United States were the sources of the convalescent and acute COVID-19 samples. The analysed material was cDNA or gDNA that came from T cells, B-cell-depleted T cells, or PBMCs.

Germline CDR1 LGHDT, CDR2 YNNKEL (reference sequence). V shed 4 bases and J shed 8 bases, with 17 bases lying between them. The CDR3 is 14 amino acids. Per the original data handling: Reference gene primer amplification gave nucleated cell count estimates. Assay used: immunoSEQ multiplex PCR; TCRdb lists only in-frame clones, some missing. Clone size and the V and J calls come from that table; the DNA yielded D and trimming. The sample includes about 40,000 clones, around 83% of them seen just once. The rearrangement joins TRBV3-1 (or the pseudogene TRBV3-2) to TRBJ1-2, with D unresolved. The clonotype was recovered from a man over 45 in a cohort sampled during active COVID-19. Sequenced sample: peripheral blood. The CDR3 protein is CASSPQEHYAGYTF. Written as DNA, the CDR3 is TGTGCCAGCAGCCCTCAGGAACATTATGCAGGCTACACCTTC.